The T cell receptor (beta chain) described here comes from a study of spatial heterogeneity in lung cancer. Study-level background: TCR transcript abundance in tumor regions was strongly correlated with the T cell module score obtained from matched bulk RNA-seq.

The time point here: sample taken at primary tumor resection. Study findings and constraints: Tumors with more nonsynonymous mutations had more expanded intratumoral alpha and beta TCRs.

This clonotype was counted ten times or more. The antigen is unknown. Between the trimmed V and J ends, which lost 6 bases and 0 bases, there was a span of 12 bases. Germline CDR1 reads SNHLY; CDR2 reads FYNNEI. The CDR3 totals 15 residues. TCRdb passed the 5' RACE reads through MiXCR, listing each CDR3 protein once. This sample has more than 5,000 distinct CDR3 sequences, with under 5% found just once. The chain links TRBV2 to TRBJ1-3; D gene unclear. The sample was lung tumor tissue, taken at surgery. The receptor was derived from a female donor with early-stage non-small cell lung cancer. CDR3 protein: CASRWQSYSGNTIYF. CDR3 DNA: TGTGCCAGCAGATGGCAGAGCTACTCTGGAAACACCATATATTTT.